The 30 T cell receptor beta chains given below trace back to one sample, sequenced in a study of CD8+ T cells in alopecia areata. Once RNA had been extracted, it was reverse transcribed into cDNA to act as the sequencing template. The repertoire was sequenced with immunoSEQ multiplex PCR; TCRdb's copy has only in-frame clones and lacks some. The sample holds around 190,000 clones, around three fifths seen once. Sequenced sample: CD8+ T cells sorted from blood. Receptors originate from a human donor in good health.

Only one count was recorded for this clone. V is TRBV7-2 and J is TRBJ2-3, with TRBD1 as a possible D gene (6 bases). The CDR3 has 13 amino acids. Germline-derived CDR1 and CDR2 are SGHTA and FQGNSA. Trimming took off 2 bases at V and 6 bases at J, with 9 bases between the two ends. CDR3 in amino acids: CASSLSTGDTQYF. The CDR3 region has the DNA TGTGCCAGCAGCTTATCGACAGGTGATACGCAGTATTTT.

In its sample, this clone was seen a few times. This specimen includes other DNA sequences encoding the same CDR3. V is TRBV4-1 and J is TRBJ2-1, with D perhaps TRBD1 or TRBD2 (5 bases each). This CDR3 contains 12 residues. The V end was cut by 4 bases, the J end by 5 bases, with 6 bases between. Germline V gene sequence: CDR1 MGHRA, CDR2 YSYEKL. The CDR3 is CASSLGDNEQFF. CDR3 nucleotides: TGCGCCAGCAGCCTGGGGGACAATGAGCAGTTCTTC.

This chain uses TRBV4-1 with TRBJ2-5; 8 nucleotides match TRBD1. V shed 3 bases and J 3 bases; nucleotides not matched to a gene: 6. Looked up from germline, CDR1 is MGHRA and CDR2 is YSYEKL. The CDR3 loop spans 15 amino acids. CDR3 in amino acids: CASSHPATGEETQYF. In DNA form, the CDR3 reads TGCGCCAGCAGCCACCCAGCGACAGGGGAAGAGACCCAGTACTTC.

The chain carries TRBV27 and TRBJ2-7, with no clear D. Germline V CDR1 and CDR2: MNHEY, SMNVEV (reference sequence). The CDR3 sequence is 13 residues long. V lost 3 bases to trimming and J lost 6 bases, with 12 bases between them. CDR3 bases: TGTGCCAGCAGTTTGTCCCCAGGAACCGAGCAGTACTTC. As protein: CASSLSPGTEQYF.

The rearrangement uses TRBV9 and TRBJ2-1; no clear D. V was cut by 0 bases and J by 0 bases, with 7 bases left in between. CDR1 and CDR2 (germline): SGDLS, YYNGEE. This CDR3 has 15 residues. This CDR3 reads CASSVEGNSYNEQFF. The CDR3 nucleotides read TGTGCCAGCAGCGTAGAAGGGAACTCCTACAATGAGCAGTTCTTC.

The chain recombines TRBV6-5 with TRBJ1-1; D gene ambiguous. V was pared by 6 bases and J by 4 bases, with 6 bases between. From germline, CDR1 is MNHEY and CDR2 SVGAGI. The CDR3 consists of 11 residues. In DNA form, the CDR3 reads TGTGCCAGCAGAAGAGGCACTGAAGCTTTCTTT. It is translated as CASRRGTEAFF.

Turning to this clone: This sample includes further DNA sequences coding for the same CDR3. In DNA, the CDR3 is TGTGCCAGCAGTTTCGGGCAGGGAAACACTGAAGCTTTCTTT. The encoded protein is CASSFGQGNTEAFF. V gene TRBV27 combines with J gene TRBJ1-1; weak D call: TRBD1 (5 bases). This CDR3 has 14 residues. Germline V gene lookup returns CDR1 MNHEY and CDR2 SMNVEV (reference sequence). The ends were cut back, 3 bases at V and 2 bases at J, with 10 bases in the middle.

V usage is TRBV2 and J usage is TRBJ2-2; D not certain. CDR1 is SNHLY, CDR2 FYNNEI, per germline. The CDR3 sequence is 14 residues long. This CDR3 reads CGGRALLNTGELFF. As DNA, the CDR3 is TGTGGCGGCCGGGCTCTCCTAAACACCGGGGAGCTGTTTTTT.

The chain links TRBV4-1 to TRBJ1-1, with D unresolved. The length of the CDR3 is 13 residues. CDR1 and CDR2 (germline): MGHRA, YSYEKL. Between the trimmed V and J ends, which lost 2 bases and 2 bases, there was a span of 6 bases. The CDR3 here is CASSQFINTEAFF. In DNA, the CDR3 is TGCGCCAGCAGCCAATTTATAAACACTGAAGCTTTCTTT.

The rearrangement links TRBV11-1 to TRBJ1-1; D remains ambiguous. The CDR3 spans 13 residues. CDR1 is SGHAT and CDR2 is FQDESV in the germline V gene (reference sequence). The ends were cut back, 3 bases at V and 2 bases at J, with 7 bases in the middle. DNA for the CDR3: TGTGCCAGCAGCTTCCACAGTAACACTGAAGCTTTCTTT. As protein: CASSFHSNTEAFF.

This chain links TRBV2 with TRBJ2-5, with 13 bases aligning to TRBD2. There are 15 residues in the CDR3. The germline V gene has CDR1 SNHLY and CDR2 FYNNEI. The J segment lost 5 bases and the V segment lost 4 bases, leaving 4 bases of the junction unmatched. In DNA, the CDR3 is TGTGCCAGCAGTGCCACTAGCGGGGGGGCCGAGACCCAGTACTTC. This sequence encodes CASSATSGGAETQYF.

J is TRBJ2-7 and V is TRBV6-1; unclear D gene. Germline-derived CDR1 and CDR2 are MNHNS and SASEGT. This CDR3 is built from 16 residues. V lost 3 bases and J 2 bases, leaving 17 bases between the germline ends. CDR3 bases: TGTGCCAGCAGTGATGGGCAGAACTACCTCACCTACGAGCAGTACTTC. It specifies CASSDGQNYLTYEQYF.

This clone has a handful of counts. The gene calls are TRBV7-9 and TRBJ2-1, with D uncertain. Germline lookup yields CDR1 SEHNR and CDR2 FQNEAQ (reference sequence). V shed 3 bases and J shed 0 bases, with 15 bases lying between them. There are 17 residues in the CDR3. In DNA, the CDR3 is TGTGCCAGCAGCTTGGTGAATAGCTTTAGCTCCTACAATGAGCAGTTCTTC. The encoded protein is CASSLVNSFSSYNEQFF.

In its sample, this clone was seen once. The chain has TRBV2 and TRBJ1-5; 9 bases are shared with TRBD1. The CDR3 is made up of 15 amino acids. Germline V CDR1 and CDR2: SNHLY, FYNNEI. The V segment lost 2 bases and the J segment 7 bases; nucleotides outside the gene matches: 6. The CDR3 DNA sequence: TGTGCCAGCAGTGAAACGGTGACAGGGGGACAGCCCCAGCATTTT. Its translation: CASSETVTGGQPQHF.

The chain recombines TRBV7-8 with TRBJ2-7, with D hard to call. Trimming left V 4 bases short and J 6 bases short, with 13 bases between. This CDR3 is built from 13 residues. Germline V gives CDR1 SGHVS, CDR2 FQNEAQ. CDR3 in amino acids: CASSSNKGREQYF. As DNA, the CDR3 is TGTGCCAGCAGCTCAAACAAGGGTCGCGAGCAGTACTTC.

The gene calls are TRBV13 and TRBJ2-3; TRBD1 agrees at 12 bases. Germline trimming cut 6 bases from V and 8 bases from J; bases unmatched to any gene: 9. This CDR3 is built from 15 residues. Germline V gives CDR1 PRHDT, CDR2 FYEKMQ (reference sequence). CDR3 sequence (DNA): TGTGCCAGCAGTTTGGGACAGGGGGCCGAGGGTACGCAGTATTTT. It translates to CASSLGQGAEGTQYF.

This clone was recorded a few times. This rearrangement joins TRBV7-8 to TRBJ1-4; a weak D match, TRBD1 (6 bases). The CDR3 is made up of 14 amino acids. The germline CDR1 and CDR2 sequences are SGHVS and FQNEAQ. With 5 bases removed from V and 7 bases from J, the gap between germline ends came to 14 bases. In DNA, the CDR3 is TGTGCCAGCAGCGAAGGACAGTTGGTTGAAAAACTGTTTTTT. Protein: CASSEGQLVEKLFF.

The chain uses TRBV9 and TRBJ1-2; D possibly corresponds to TRBD1 (6 bases). This CDR3 has 15 residues. Germline V gene sequence: CDR1 SGDLS, CDR2 YYNGEE. V gave up 0 bases and J gave up 5 bases, with 14 bases separating them. This chain's CDR3 is CASSVEGVTVYGYTF. The CDR3 nucleotides read TGTGCCAGCAGCGTAGAGGGGGTGACAGTTTATGGCTACACCTTC. The whole variable domain, remainder taken from reference TRBV9 and TRBJ1-2, is DSGVTQTPKHLITATGQRVTLRCSPRSGDLSVYWYQQSLDQGLQFLIQYYNGEERAKGNILERFSAQQFPDLHSELNLSSLELGDSALYFCASSVEGVTVYGYTFGSGTRLTVV.

The chain couples TRBV27 to TRBJ2-3; a weak D match, TRBD2 (7 bases). Germline-derived CDR1 and CDR2 are MNHEY and SMNVEV (reference sequence). Trimming left V 5 bases short and J 2 bases short, with 17 bases between. The CDR3 is 16 residues long. CDR3 in DNA: TGTGCCAGCAGTCCCAGGGGCGGGGGCCTCACAGATACGCAGTATTTT. Residues: CASSPRGGGLTDTQYF.

The table lists this clone with many counts. The V call is TRBV6-1, the J call TRBJ2-2; the D gene is possibly TRBD2 (5 bases). Germline V gene sequence: CDR1 MNHNS, CDR2 SASEGT. This CDR3 has 15 residues. Trimming removed 5 bases at V and 1 base at J, with 11 bases between. CDR3 bases: TGTGCCAGCAGTCGTGGACTGGGGAACACCGGGGAGCTGTTTTTT. This encodes CASSRGLGNTGELFF.

The chain recombines TRBV5-6 with TRBJ1-2, with 7 bases lining up with TRBD1. Per the germline V gene, CDR1 is SGHDT and CDR2 is YYEEEE. The trim removed 2 bases at V and 4 bases at J, leaving 2 bases unmatched. CDR3 length: 13 residues. The CDR3 region is CASSFGTAYGYTF. CDR3 sequence (DNA): TGTGCCAGCAGCTTTGGGACAGCCTATGGCTACACCTTC.

The V and J genes are TRBV30 and TRBJ2-7; 7 nucleotides match TRBD1. CDR3 length equals 13 residues. Germline CDR1 and CDR2: GTSNPN and SVGIG (reference sequence). V was clipped by 4 bases and J by 0 bases; unmatched bases: 3. The CDR3 bases are TGTGCCTGGAACGGGGACAGCTCCTACGAGCAGTACTTC. Its protein is CAWNGDSSYEQYF.

This clone was seen a handful of times. The chain combines TRBV15 with TRBJ2-2, with TRBD2 matching over 10 bases. This CDR3 spans 17 amino acids. Germline V CDR1 and CDR2: LNHNV, YYDKDF (reference sequence). Germline trimming cut 6 bases from V and 3 bases from J; bases unmatched to any gene: 10. The CDR3 DNA follows: TGTGCCACCAGACCATCCCCCGGACTAGCGGACACCGGGGAGCTGTTTTTT. It is translated as CATRPSPGLADTGELFF.

This chain joins TRBV7-9 and TRBJ1-2, with D possibly matching TRBD1 (5 bases). The germline CDR1 and CDR2 sequences are SEHNR and FQNEAQ (reference sequence). V was shortened by 2 bases and J by 5 bases, with 12 bases between the two germline ends. The CDR3 loop spans 14 amino acids. This CDR3 reads CASSLMFQGYGYTF. In nucleotides, the CDR3 is TGTGCCAGCAGCTTAATGTTCCAGGGATATGGCTACACCTTC.

The chain joins TRBV29-1 to TRBJ2-7; D not resolved. The CDR3 extends over 12 amino acids. The V end lost 5 bases, the J end lost 0 bases, and 8 bases lay between the germline ends. The V gene's germline CDR1 is SQVTM and CDR2 ANQGSEA. The CDR3 DNA is TGCAGCGTTACCAGCAGCTCCTACGAGCAGTACTTC. This gives the protein CSVTSSSYEQYF.

V is TRBV27 and J is TRBJ2-3; 7 nucleotides match TRBD2. CDR1 MNHEY and CDR2 SMNVEV come from the germline V gene (reference sequence). V gave up 11 bases and J gave up 5 bases; unmatched junction bases: 13. The CDR3 sequence is 14 residues long. CDR3 loop: CALKDGGYVDTQYF. In DNA form, the CDR3 reads TGTGCCTTGAAAGACGGGGGGTATGTAGATACGCAGTATTTT.

The genes are TRBV5-6 and TRBJ2-7, with 8 bases lining up with TRBD2. The trim removed 5 bases at V and 2 bases at J, leaving 6 bases unmatched. Germline V gene data show CDR1 as SGHDT and CDR2 as YYEEEE. The CDR3 is 14 amino acids. The CDR3 nucleotides are TGTGCCAGCAGTCCCGGGACTAGAACCTACGAGCAGTACTTC. It specifies CASSPGTRTYEQYF.

This clone has just a few counts. The CDR3 nucleotides are TGTGCTAGTGGTTTGACGAACACCGGGGAGCTGTTTTTT. Residues: CASGLTNTGELFF. The rearrangement links TRBV12-5 to TRBJ2-2; D ambiguous. Trimming pared 2 bases from V and 0 bases from J, leaving 1 base between. The V gene's germline CDR1 is LGHNT and CDR2 FRNRAP. CDR3 length: 13 amino acids.

The rearrangement uses TRBV6-1 and TRBJ2-7; the match to TRBD1 covers 9 bases. The CDR3 length is 12 residues. Germline V gene lookup returns CDR1 MNHNS and CDR2 SASEGT. The DNA for the CDR3 is TGTGCCAGCAAGAACGTCAGGGACAGGGCGGTCGTG. Its translation is CASKNVRDRAVV.

This clone turned up a few times. The V and J genes are TRBV7-6 and TRBJ2-3, with D possibly matching TRBD2 (5 bases). This CDR3 comprises 15 residues. Per the germline V gene, CDR1 is SGHVS and CDR2 is FNYEAQ. The ends were cut back, 6 bases at V and 2 bases at J, with 15 bases in the middle. In DNA form, the CDR3 reads TGTGCCAGCAGTATGGCCCCGGGGTCCACAGATACGCAGTATTTT. It yields the protein CASSMAPGSTDTQYF.